The present T cell receptor (beta chain) was sequenced within a study of cytomegalovirus exposure and HLA in healthy donors. Study observations and caveats: Versus the approximately 700-donor mean, an Asian-associated ancestry cluster reportedly showed fewer N-insertions in a later analysis. Analyses of presence/absence relied on an assumption of roughly uniform sequencing depth across donors. Reports indicated that the classifier achieved high specificity and sensitivity in diagnosing cytomegalovirus status.

Germline CDR1 MNHEY, CDR2 SVGAGI. V shed 6 bases and J 7 bases; nucleotides not matched to a gene: 7. This CDR3 comprises 14 residues. On this clone itself: Antigen: not known.

Vbeta (60) and Jbeta (13) primers were used in the PCR. Per the original methods: Among the unique TCR beta chains that a later analysis counted, around 72 million in all, 10 million to 13 million were shared. The data were produced by immunoSEQ multiplex PCR, yet TCRdb's version contains in-frame clones alone and is incomplete. The V and J calls and the clone size are those of that table, but D and trimming were determined from the DNA. The table has around 250,000 clones, about nine tenths seen once. The chain has TRBV6-5 and TRBJ1-5; 9 bases are shared with TRBD1. The specimen was PBMCs. This TCR derives from a girl aged 2 to 10 in good health and CMV-seronegative. The CDR3 loop is CASSLTGGGQPQHF. In nucleotides, the CDR3 is TGTGCCAGCAGCTTGACAGGGGGTGGACAGCCCCAGCATTTT.